The 23 T cell receptor beta chains in this list originate from one sample, sequenced in a study of shared clonotypes between healthy human individuals. CD8 cells classed as naive were CD45RO-negative and positively selected for CCR7, excluding terminally differentiated effector memory CD45RA+ cells. Sequencing was performed with immunoSEQ multiplex PCR; in TCRdb, only in-frame clones are kept and a portion is missing. The data show about 680,000 clones, around 92% seen once. The material sequenced was naive CD8+ T cells sorted from blood. All receptors come from a man aged 30 to 45 in good health.

This chain links TRBV7-9 with TRBJ2-3; 13 nucleotides align to TRBD2. Germline V gene sequence: CDR1 SEHNR, CDR2 FQNEAQ (reference sequence). The V and J ends lost 5 bases and 5 bases, in that order; junction bases with no gene match: 13. This CDR3 contains 18 residues. The CDR3 DNA sequence: TGTGCCAGCAGCCCCCGGCGCGCGACTAGCGGGGGGAGAGATACGCAGTATTTT. Residues: CASSPRRATSGGRDTQYF.

This clone was observed once. The chain links TRBV19 to TRBJ2-1; no definite D call. Germline loops: CDR1 LNHDA, CDR2 SQIVND (reference sequence). Trimming cost V 5 bases and J 12 bases, with 14 bases left between them. This CDR3 is 12 amino acids long. DNA for the CDR3: TGTGCCAGTAGTCCGTTGGACGGAATGCAGTTCTTC. It yields the protein CASSPLDGMQFF.

V is TRBV29-1 and J is TRBJ2-5; perhaps TRBD1 as D (5 bases). Trimming pared 6 bases from V and 7 bases from J, leaving 18 bases between. Looked up from germline, CDR1 is SQVTM and CDR2 is ANQGSEA. The CDR3 extends over 13 amino acids. CDR3: CSVTDQGRVTQYF. CDR3 sequence (DNA): TGCAGCGTCACCGACCAGGGTCGGGTGACCCAGTACTTC.

This chain connects TRBV25-1 to TRBJ2-1, with a tentative D call TRBD2 (5 bases). V gave up 6 bases and J gave up 1 base, with 13 bases separating them. This CDR3 spans 15 amino acids. Germline V lookup: CDR1 MGHDK, CDR2 SYGVNS. CDR3 protein: CASSPVRGSYNEQFF. The CDR3, as DNA: TGTGCCAGCAGCCCCGTACGGGGTTCCTACAATGAGCAGTTCTTC.

V gene TRBV29-1 combines with J gene TRBJ1-4; tentatively, D is TRBD1 (6 bases). With 6 bases removed from V and 4 bases from J, the gap between germline ends came to 9 bases. This CDR3 is 12 amino acids long. CDR1 is SQVTM and CDR2 is ANQGSEA in the germline V gene. This CDR3 reads CSVGGDNEKLFF. In DNA form, the CDR3 reads TGCAGCGTCGGGGGCGATAATGAAAAACTGTTTTTT. Drawing the rest from reference TRBV29-1 and TRBJ1-4, the complete variable domain is SAVISQKPSRDICQRGTSLTIQCQVDSQVTMMFWYRQQPGQSLTLIATANQGSEATYESGFVIDKFPISRPNLTFSTLTVSNMSPEDSSIYLCSVGGDNEKLFFGSGTQLSVL.

V is TRBV5-4 and J is TRBJ2-7; TRBD1 matches at 10 bases. The trim removed 0 bases at V and 0 bases at J, leaving 3 bases unmatched. Per the germline V gene, CDR1 is SGHNT and CDR2 is YYREEE (reference sequence). This CDR3 comprises 16 residues. CDR3: CASSLVGQGTSYEQYF. The CDR3 DNA sequence: TGTGCCAGCAGCTTGGTGGGACAGGGGACCTCCTACGAGCAGTACTTC.

In DNA, the CDR3 is TGTGCCAGCAGCGGGCATCTGGAAAGGACCATATATTTT. Translating it yields CASSGHLERTIYF. This rearrangement joins TRBV7-9 to TRBJ1-3; D remains ambiguous. There are 13 residues in the CDR3. The V gene's germline CDR1 is SEHNR and CDR2 FQNEAQ (reference sequence). V lost 5 bases and J 10 bases, leaving 15 bases between the germline ends.

The chain joins TRBV7-9 to TRBJ2-1; a possible D gene is TRBD1 (6 bases). CDR3 length equals 11 residues. CDR1 SEHNR and CDR2 FQNEAQ come from the germline V gene (reference sequence). Trimming pared 5 bases from V and 9 bases from J, leaving 8 bases between. CDR3 bases: TGTGCCAGCAGCCAACAGGGTGAGCAGTTCTTC. As protein: CASSQQGEQFF.

CDR3: CASSPPREDTQYF. The CDR3 DNA is TGTGCCAGCAGCCCTCCCAGGGAAGATACGCAGTATTTT. The chain links TRBV9 to TRBJ2-3, with a tentative D call TRBD1 (5 bases). Looked up from germline, CDR1 is SGDLS and CDR2 is YYNGEE. CDR3 size: 13 residues. Trimming left V 4 bases short and J 5 bases short, with 11 bases between.

Details on this clone: The same CDR3 also results from other DNA sequences found in this sample. The rearrangement links TRBV5-8 to TRBJ2-3; 10 bases align to TRBD2. V lost 0 bases and J lost 3; bases outside the gene matches: 1. There are 15 residues in the CDR3. The germline gives CDR1 SGHTS, CDR2 YDEGEE. CDR3 sequence reads: CASSLGTSGTDTQYF. The CDR3 bases are TGTGCCAGCAGCTTGGGGACTAGCGGAACAGATACGCAGTATTTT.

The sample holds one count of this clone. The genes are TRBV7-8 and TRBJ2-1; TRBD2 matches 8 bases. The CDR3 runs 16 residues. V lost 5 bases, J lost 0 bases, and 6 bases stayed unmatched. Germline V gene sequence: CDR1 SGHVS, CDR2 FQNEAQ. CDR3 sequence reads: CASSHRSGGSYNEQFF. The CDR3 DNA sequence: TGTGCCAGCAGCCACCGGAGCGGGGGCTCCTACAATGAGCAGTTCTTC. Combining the CDR3 with reference TRBV7-8 and TRBJ2-1 gives the whole variable domain GAGVSQSPRYKVAKRGQDVALRCDPISGHVSLFWYQQALGQGPEFLTYFQNEAQLDKSGLPSDRFFAERPEGSVSTLKIQRTQQEDSAVYLCASSHRSGGSYNEQFFGPGTRLTVL.

Concerning this clone: Additional DNA sequences in this sample encode the identical CDR3. The V and J genes are TRBV9 and TRBJ2-7; 11 nucleotides match TRBD2. CDR1 SGDLS and CDR2 YYNGEE come from the germline V gene. This CDR3 region has 15 residues. Germline trimming cut 0 bases from V and 4 bases from J; bases unmatched to any gene: 3. The CDR3 loop is CASSVDTSGSYEQYF. CDR3 nucleotide sequence: TGTGCCAGCAGCGTAGACACTAGCGGGAGTTACGAGCAGTACTTC.

This clone has only one observation. The chain couples TRBV9 to TRBJ2-1; the D gene is possibly TRBD2 (6 bases). The V gene lost 0 bases and the J gene lost 5 bases, with 21 bases spanning the gap. The CDR3 is 18 residues long. Germline V gives CDR1 SGDLS, CDR2 YYNGEE. CDR3 residues: CASSVDVIEGGFNNEQFF. CDR3 nucleotide sequence: TGTGCCAGCAGCGTAGATGTGATTGAGGGAGGTTTTAACAATGAGCAGTTCTTC.

V gene TRBV9 combines with J gene TRBJ2-1, with 12 bases aligning to TRBD2. The V segment lost 4 bases and the J segment 10 bases; nucleotides outside the gene matches: 12. The V gene's germline CDR1 is SGDLS and CDR2 YYNGEE. This CDR3 is 16 amino acids long. Here the CDR3 DNA reads TGTGCCAGCAGCTCGACACCGGGACTAGCGGGTGACGAGCAGTTCTTC. Translated, it gives CASSSTPGLAGDEQFF.

The chain recombines TRBV15 with TRBJ1-5; D unclear. Trimming took off 3 bases at V and 5 bases at J, with 14 bases between the two ends. Germline CDR1 LNHNV, CDR2 YYDKDF (reference sequence). This CDR3 spans 15 amino acids. CDR3 in amino acids: CATSRIMGQDQPQHF. CDR3 bases: TGTGCCACCAGCAGGATTATGGGCCAGGATCAGCCCCAGCATTTT.

This clone occurred a few times. J is TRBJ1-2 and V is TRBV15, with a possible D match to TRBD1 (6 bases). V gave up 8 bases and J gave up 5 bases, with 18 bases separating them. Germline V gene lookup returns CDR1 LNHNV and CDR2 YYDKDF (reference sequence). The CDR3 is 14 residues long. The CDR3 DNA follows: TGTGCCACCGGTCTGGGGACAACGAATTATGGCTACACCTTC. Residues: CATGLGTTNYGYTF. The whole variable domain, remainder taken from reference TRBV15 and TRBJ1-2, is DAMVIQNPRYQVTQFGKPVTLSCSQTLNHNVMYWYQQKSSQAPKLLFHYYDKDFNNEADTPDNFQSRRPNTSFCFLDIRSPGLGDTAMYLCATGLGTTNYGYTFGSGTRLTVV.

V is TRBV6-1 and J is TRBJ2-7; 8 nucleotides align to TRBD1. Germline CDR1 reads MNHNS; CDR2 reads SASEGT. This CDR3 is 13 amino acids long. Losses at the gene ends were 7 bases for V and 3 bases for J; bases not matched to a gene: 5. DNA for the CDR3: TGTGCCAGCACCGGACAGGGTGGCTACGAGCAGTACTTC. It yields the protein CASTGQGGYEQYF.

Only one count was recorded for this clone. The chain recombines TRBV15 with TRBJ2-6; TRBD2 aligns across 8 bases. Germline loops: CDR1 LNHNV, CDR2 YYDKDF (reference sequence). The CDR3 spans 16 residues. J gave up 1 base and V 4 bases, and 3 bases lay outside the gene matches. The CDR3, as DNA: TGTGCCACCAGCACGGGAGGGGATTCTGGGGCCAACGTCCTGACTTTC. Translating gives CATSTGGDSGANVLTF.

This chain uses TRBV27 with TRBJ2-7, with TRBD1 matching 7 bases. Germline CDR1 reads MNHEY; CDR2 reads SMNVEV (reference sequence). The trim removed 1 base at V and 6 bases at J, leaving 9 bases unmatched. The CDR3 has 15 amino acids. CDR3 nucleotides: TGTGCCAGCAGTTTATTTACTTCGACAGGGTCCGAGCAGTACTTC. Translation: CASSLFTSTGSEQYF.

The J gene is TRBJ2-5, the V gene TRBV13; the match to TRBD2 covers 9 bases. The CDR3 sequence is 16 residues long. The V and J ends lost 4 bases and 0 bases, in that order; junction bases with no gene match: 6. From germline, CDR1 is PRHDT and CDR2 FYEKMQ (reference sequence). The CDR3 DNA is TGTGCCAGCAGCTCCACTAGCGGGTGGAACCAAGAGACCCAGTACTTC. This translates into CASSSTSGWNQETQYF.

This clone was recorded a few times. The CDR3 DNA is TGCGCCAGCAGCCAGCTTCGGGGGCGGGAGGGCCACCTCACAGATACGCAGTATTTT. Translation gives CASSQLRGREGHLTDTQYF. The rearrangement joins TRBV4-1 to TRBJ2-3; 9 positions match TRBD2. Trimming cost V 3 bases and J 2 bases; bases outside gene matches: 15. The CDR3 runs 19 residues. From germline, CDR1 is MGHRA and CDR2 YSYEKL.

Comments on this clone: The same CDR3 is also encoded by other DNA sequences in this sample. This chain connects TRBV27 to TRBJ1-5, with 8 bases matching TRBD1. Germline CDR1 reads MNHEY; CDR2 reads SMNVEV (reference sequence). This CDR3 has 14 amino acids. J gave up 7 bases and V 2 bases, and 4 bases lay outside the gene matches. In DNA form, the CDR3 reads TGTGCCAGCAGTTTAGGACAGGGCGGACAGCCCCAGCATTTT. Encoded protein: CASSLGQGGQPQHF.

The count of this clone is one. The chain has TRBV10-3 and TRBJ1-4; 11 bases map to TRBD1. V gave up 3 bases and J gave up 4 bases; unmatched junction bases: 7. There are 17 residues in the CDR3. CDR1 and CDR2 from the germline V gene are ENHRY and SYGVKD. CDR3 loop: CAISDPGQGVNNEKLFF. The CDR3 DNA follows: TGTGCCATCAGTGATCCGGGACAGGGGGTGAATAATGAAAAACTGTTTTTT.